This paragraph reports one T cell receptor beta chain. This entry belongs to a study of blood T cells in healthy people across ages. This CDR3 comprises 16 residues. J gave up 3 bases and V 0 bases, and 8 bases lay outside the gene matches. Germline assignment: CDR1 DFQATT and CDR2 SNEGSKA (reference sequence). PCR was performed a second time for about 7 to 11 cycles using a sample-barcoded 5' primer and a J-beta primer mix. TCRdb ran MiXCR on the 5' RACE reads and lists one entry per CDR3 protein. The sample lists 1 million or so distinct CDR3 sequences; under 45% were seen once. Sequencing used blood. This sequence joins TRBV20-1 and TRBJ2-1; 7 bases fit TRBD2. The clonotype comes from a woman aged 55-75 years in good health. The CDR3 nucleotides read TGCAGTGCTAGAGATCCAGGACTAGTGCGCTACAATGAGCAGTTCTTC. Protein: CSARDPGLVRYNEQFF.